The 20 T cell receptor beta chains reported below all come from one sample, sequenced in a study of T cell changes during pregnancy in multiple sclerosis. The repertoire was sequenced with immunoSEQ multiplex PCR; TCRdb's copy has only in-frame clones and lacks some. The sample carries about 66,000 clones, roughly nine tenths recorded once. The specimen was CD8+ T cells from peripheral blood mononuclear cells, collected before pregnancy. Source of these receptors: a female donor with multiple sclerosis, enrolled in a pregnancy study.

The chain couples TRBV25-1 to TRBJ2-7, with 12 bases fitting TRBD1. The J segment lost 3 bases and the V segment lost 3 bases, leaving 3 bases of the junction unmatched. The CDR3 extends over 15 amino acids. Germline V gives CDR1 MGHDK, CDR2 SYGVNS. The CDR3 nucleotides read TGTGCCAGCAGTGAGGGGACAGGGGGCTTCTACGAGCAGTACTTC. This codes for CASSEGTGGFYEQYF.

The J gene is TRBJ2-1, the V gene TRBV5-1; the D gene is possibly TRBD1 (6 bases). This CDR3 comprises 14 residues. Germline-derived CDR1 and CDR2 are SGHRS and YFSETQ. Trimming cost V 2 bases and J 7 bases, with 13 bases left between them. This CDR3 reads CASSFWGQGNEQFF. DNA for the CDR3: TGCGCCAGCAGCTTTTGGGGGCAGGGAAATGAGCAGTTCTTC.

This clone was observed a single time. The CDR3 sequence: CASSIGAVGYTF. For the CDR3, the DNA is TGTGCCAGTAGTATAGGCGCCGTGGGCTACACCTTC. The chain links TRBV19 to TRBJ1-2; D is undetermined. Looked up from germline, CDR1 is LNHDA and CDR2 is SQIVND (reference sequence). The V and J ends lost 1 base and 8 bases respectively, with 8 bases between them. CDR3 length equals 12 residues.

The chain is built from TRBV2 and TRBJ2-7; 8 bases match TRBD1. After removal of 4 bases from V and 2 bases from J, the junction contained 4 bases not matched to a gene. Germline lookup yields CDR1 SNHLY and CDR2 FYNNEI. This CDR3 has 14 amino acids. CDR3 nucleotide sequence: TGTGCCAGCAGTGGAAGGACAGGGACCTACGAGCAGTACTTC. Protein: CASSGRTGTYEQYF.

There are a few counts of this clone. The chain employs TRBV19 and TRBJ1-1, with 9 bases lining up with TRBD1. Germline-derived CDR1 and CDR2 are LNHDA and SQIVND (reference sequence). The CDR3 length is 13 residues. Unmatched junction bases numbered 2, after V lost 8 bases and J lost 1 base. DNA for the CDR3: TGTGCCAGTGGGGACAGGGCGAACACTGAAGCTTTCTTT. This codes for CASGDRANTEAFF.

The V and J genes are TRBV7-3 and TRBJ2-1; D is possibly TRBD1 (5 bases). Germline loops: CDR1 SGHTA, CDR2 FQGTGA. The germline V and J ends were trimmed by 0 bases and 6 bases, with 6 bases remaining between them. The CDR3 sequence is 13 residues long. Here the CDR3 DNA reads TGTGCCAGCAGCTTAACAGACAGCAATGAGCAGTTCTTC. Its translation: CASSLTDSNEQFF.

The V gene is TRBV6-5, the J gene TRBJ1-5; D gene uncertain. Per germline, CDR1 MNHEY and CDR2 SVGAGI. The V end lost 0 bases, the J end lost 6 bases, and 9 bases lay between the germline ends. The CDR3 is made up of 14 amino acids. Written as DNA, the CDR3 is TGTGCCAGCAGTTACTCGAGGTATCTTCAGCCCCAGCATTTT. It specifies CASSYSRYLQPQHF.

The CDR3 DNA reads TGTGCCATCACCGACAGGGGTATGAACACTGAAGCTTTCTTT. Amino acid sequence: CAITDRGMNTEAFF. The V call is TRBV10-3, the J call TRBJ1-1; TRBD1 aligns across 8 bases. Germline CDR1 and CDR2: ENHRY and SYGVKD. The CDR3 runs 14 residues. Trimming removed 7 bases from V and 0 bases from J; junction bases left unmatched: 4.

This clone was seen more than once but under ten times. The chain uses TRBV19 and TRBJ1-5, with D perhaps TRBD1 (5 bases). Germline CDR1 and CDR2: LNHDA and SQIVND (reference sequence). Trimming stripped 5 bases from V and 2 bases from J, with 7 bases between. The CDR3 consists of 13 residues. Here the CDR3 DNA reads TGTGCCAGTAGTGGGGGGGGCAATCAGCCCCAGCATTTT. As protein: CASSGGGNQPQHF.

The V gene is TRBV9, the J gene TRBJ1-3; 7 bases are a match to TRBD1. V trimming: 0 bases; J trimming: 2 bases; junction bases outside the gene matches: 8. The CDR3 extends over 17 amino acids. Per germline, CDR1 SGDLS and CDR2 YYNGEE. CDR3: CASSVARDRPPGNTIYF. The CDR3 nucleotides are TGTGCCAGCAGCGTAGCCCGGGACAGACCACCTGGAAACACCATATATTTT.

This chain uses TRBV2 with TRBJ2-3; 8 bases fit TRBD2. The CDR3 length is 17 residues. With V trimmed by 10 bases and J by 2 bases, 17 bases remained unmatched. Per the germline V gene, CDR1 is SNHLY and CDR2 is FYNNEI. CDR3 nucleotides: TGTGCCACAACCTTGGGCCCGGGCGGGGGGCCCACAGATACGCAGTATTTT. Translation: CATTLGPGGGPTDTQYF.

The table lists this clone with a count of one. J is TRBJ1-1 and V is TRBV27, with 7 bases that match TRBD1. The CDR3 is 15 residues long. V lost 3 bases, J lost 0 bases, and 4 bases stayed unmatched. CDR1 and CDR2 from the germline V gene are MNHEY and SMNVEV (reference sequence). The CDR3 coding sequence is TGTGCCAGCAGTTTGCAGGGGGGAATGAACACTGAAGCTTTCTTT. Amino acid sequence: CASSLQGGMNTEAFF.

The J gene is TRBJ2-7, the V gene TRBV7-8; 10 bases align to TRBD1. J gave up 3 bases and V 5 bases, and 19 bases lay outside the gene matches. In germline, CDR1 is SGHVS, CDR2 FQNEAQ. CDR3 length: 19 amino acids. The CDR3 coding sequence is TGTGCCAGCAGCCCCCAATACTCCGGGACAGGGGATCCCAGCTACGAGCAGTACTTC. It codes for CASSPQYSGTGDPSYEQYF.

V and J are TRBV15 and TRBJ1-5; D is perhaps TRBD1 (5 bases). Deletions cut 1 base from V and 0 bases from J, with 10 bases between. The CDR3 extends over 16 amino acids. Germline CDR1 and CDR2: LNHNV and YYDKDF (reference sequence). The CDR3 sequence: CATSRGGAASNQPQHF. The CDR3 DNA is TGTGCCACCAGCAGAGGTGGGGCGGCTAGCAATCAGCCCCAGCATTTT.

The rearrangement links TRBV21-1 to TRBJ2-1; the table's D call, TRBD1, was not checked against the DNA. TRBV21-1 is tagged as a pseudogene. This CDR3 comprises 17 residues. The CDR3 coding sequence is TGTGCCAGCAGCACCCCCTCGGGGACAGCCTCTTGCAATGAGCAGTTCTTC. Translating it yields CASSTPSGTASCNEQFF.

V is TRBV18 and J is TRBJ1-5; the match to TRBD1 covers 8 bases. Looked up from germline, CDR1 is KGHSH and CDR2 is LQKENI. With V trimmed by 0 bases and J by 4 bases, 5 bases remained unmatched. The CDR3 is 16 residues long. CDR3 region: CASSPPPGDRNQPQHF. The CDR3 DNA reads as TGTGCCAGCTCACCACCACCAGGGGACAGGAATCAGCCCCAGCATTTT. The entire variable domain, with the rest obtained from reference TRBV18 and TRBJ1-5, is as follows: NAGVMQNPRHLVRRRGQEARLRCSPMKGHSHVYWYRQLPEEGLKFMVYLQKENIIDESGMPKERFSAEFPKEGPSILRIQQVVRGDSAAYFCASSPPPGDRNQPQHFGDGTRLSIL.

This chain connects TRBV9 to TRBJ1-2; 7 bases are a match to TRBD1. The CDR3 contains 15 residues. V shed 3 bases and J 0 bases; nucleotides not matched to a gene: 5. Germline V gives CDR1 SGDLS, CDR2 YYNGEE. The CDR3: CASSGTGTPNYGYTF. CDR3 sequence (DNA): TGTGCCAGCAGCGGGACAGGTACTCCTAACTATGGCTACACCTTC.

The genes are TRBV20-1 and TRBJ1-1; the D is unclear. Trimming took off 5 bases at V and 0 bases at J, with 4 bases between the two ends. Germline lookup yields CDR1 DFQATT and CDR2 SNEGSKA (reference sequence). The length of the CDR3 is 11 residues. The CDR3 bases are TGCAGTGCTTACATGAACACTGAAGCTTTCTTT. It is translated as CSAYMNTEAFF.

CDR3 sequence reads: CAWSVGTSGPNEQFF. The CDR3 nucleotides read TGTGCCTGGAGTGTTGGGACTAGCGGGCCGAATGAGCAGTTCTTC. The chain links TRBV30 to TRBJ2-1, with 12 bases that match TRBD2. The CDR3 extends over 15 amino acids. CDR1 is GTSNPN, CDR2 SVGIG, per germline (reference sequence). The ends lost 0 bases at V and 7 bases at J; junction bases unmatched: 4.

This clone has just one count. Here the CDR3 reads CATRVSSYNEQFF. The CDR3 DNA reads TGTGCCACCAGGGTCAGCTCCTACAATGAGCAGTTCTTC. This chain joins TRBV15 and TRBJ2-1; unclear D gene. The CDR3 consists of 13 residues. V dropped 6 bases and J dropped 0 bases, with 6 bases sitting between them. Per the germline V gene, CDR1 is LNHNV and CDR2 is YYDKDF (reference sequence).